A selection of T cell receptor beta chains follows, all from one sample in a study of T cells in Graves' hyperthyroidism and ophthalmopathy. TCRdb reprocessed the multiplex PCR reads via MiXCR and lists one record per CDR3 protein. The table lists fewer than 900,000 distinct CDR3 sequences, about 17% of them singletons. Sequenced input: blood. Receptors were obtained from a man aged 18 to 30 with Graves' hyperthyroidism. Each CDR3 is given with its conserved first and last residue. Fields, in order: clone size, D gene, V gene, J gene, CDR3 protein, CDR3 DNA. The D gene is left open where the match is weak. Some rows mark clone size as missing; the rest say once, few, many or name a class of expanded clone.

clone_size: -
d_call: -
v_call: TRBV11-2
j_call: TRBJ2-2
cdr3_aa: CASSDWKGTGELFF
cdr3_nt: TGTGCCAGCAGCGATTGGAAGGGCACCGGGGAGCTGTTTTTT

clone_size: few
d_call: -
v_call: TRBV12-5
j_call: TRBJ2-7
cdr3_aa: CASGSVAGWRGSYEQYF
cdr3_nt: TGTGCTAGTGGTTCGGTAGCTGGGTGGAGAGGCTCCTACGAGCAGTACTTC

clone_size: -
d_call: -
v_call: TRBV29-1
j_call: TRBJ2-5
cdr3_aa: CSVVGPSGETQYF
cdr3_nt: TGCAGCGTTGTGGGACCCAGCGGGGAGACCCAGTACTTC

clone_size: -
d_call: TRBD1
v_call: TRBV20-1
j_call: TRBJ2-7
cdr3_aa: CSAQSGTATYEQYF
cdr3_nt: TGCAGTGCTCAATCCGGGACAGCGACCTACGAGCAGTACTTC

clone_size: few
d_call: -
v_call: TRBV6-2/TRBV6-3
j_call: TRBJ2-7
cdr3_aa: CASSYPAGLASYEQYF
cdr3_nt: TGTGCCAGCAGTTATCCGGCTGGGCTTGCTTCCTACGAGCAGTACTTC

clone_size: many
d_call: -
v_call: TRBV27
j_call: TRBJ2-7
cdr3_aa: CASSFFGGRGYEQYF
cdr3_nt: TGTGCCAGCAGTTTTTTTGGGGGGCGAGGCTACGAGCAGTACTTC

clone_size: -
d_call: -
v_call: TRBV29-1
j_call: TRBJ1-1
cdr3_aa: CRITRGGADTEAFF
cdr3_nt: TGCAGGATCACAAGGGGGGGGGCGGACACTGAAGCTTTCTTT

clone_size: many
d_call: -
v_call: TRBV20-1
j_call: TRBJ2-1
cdr3_aa: CSARRDAGNEQFF
cdr3_nt: TGCAGTGCTAGACGGGACGCCGGGAATGAGCAGTTCTTC

clone_size: many
d_call: -
v_call: TRBV2
j_call: TRBJ1-1
cdr3_aa: CASSEARAAATEAFF
cdr3_nt: TGTGCCAGCAGTGAAGCGCGGGCCGCGGCCACTGAAGCTTTCTTT

clone_size: -
d_call: -
v_call: TRBV19
j_call: TRBJ2-7
cdr3_aa: CASSPGTAISYEQYF
cdr3_nt: TGTGCCAGTAGTCCGGGGACGGCCATCTCCTACGAGCAGTACTTC

clone_size: few
d_call: -
v_call: TRBV7-2
j_call: TRBJ2-1
cdr3_aa: CASSPAAGDEQFF
cdr3_nt: TGTGCCAGCAGCCCCGCGGCCGGCGATGAGCAGTTCTTC

clone_size: -
d_call: -
v_call: TRBV9
j_call: TRBJ1-4
cdr3_aa: CASSGPREAGEKLFF
cdr3_nt: TGTGCCAGCAGCGGACCTCGGGAGGCAGGTGAAAAACTGTTTTTT

clone_size: many
d_call: -
v_call: TRBV15
j_call: TRBJ2-7
cdr3_aa: CATSRVPVWEEQYF
cdr3_nt: TGTGCCACCAGCAGAGTCCCGGTTTGGGAAGAGCAGTACTTC

clone_size: many
d_call: -
v_call: TRBV12-3/TRBV12-4
j_call: TRBJ2-7
cdr3_aa: CASSHLDWLGGEQYF
cdr3_nt: TGTGCCAGCAGTCATCTCGACTGGTTGGGTGGGGAGCAGTACTTC

clone_size: -
d_call: -
v_call: TRBV4-2
j_call: TRBJ2-5
cdr3_aa: CASSQDRGVRLAQYF
cdr3_nt: TGTGCCAGCAGCCAAGATAGGGGGGTCAGGCTCGCCCAGTACTTC

clone_size: many
d_call: -
v_call: TRBV30
j_call: TRBJ2-1
cdr3_aa: CAWRITGPYNEQFF
cdr3_nt: TGTGCCTGGAGAATCACGGGACCTTACAATGAGCAGTTCTTC

clone_size: many
d_call: TRBD1
v_call: TRBV10-3
j_call: TRBJ1-1
cdr3_aa: CAISESRTGVGNTEAFF
cdr3_nt: TGTGCCATCAGTGAGTCGCGGACAGGGGTAGGGAACACTGAAGCTTTCTTT

clone_size: many
d_call: TRBD2
v_call: TRBV7-2
j_call: TRBJ2-7
cdr3_aa: CASSSGLAQVREQYF
cdr3_nt: TGTGCCAGCAGCTCGGGACTAGCGCAAGTGCGGGAGCAGTACTTC

clone_size: many
d_call: TRBD1
v_call: TRBV28
j_call: TRBJ2-3
cdr3_aa: CASRSGQGPHTQYF
cdr3_nt: TGTGCCAGCAGATCAGGACAGGGGCCCCATACGCAGTATTTT

clone_size: few
d_call: TRBD2
v_call: TRBV29-1
j_call: TRBJ2-1
cdr3_aa: CSVEASGTMSSYNEQFF
cdr3_nt: TGCAGCGTTGAGGCTAGCGGGACTATGAGCTCCTACAATGAGCAGTTCTTC

clone_size: many
d_call: TRBD1
v_call: TRBV15
j_call: TRBJ1-2
cdr3_aa: CATSRDTDRVGDGYTF
cdr3_nt: TGTGCCACCAGCAGGGATACCGACAGGGTTGGAGATGGCTACACCTTC

clone_size: many
d_call: TRBD1
v_call: TRBV28
j_call: TRBJ2-7
cdr3_aa: CASSWPGQGQQYF
cdr3_nt: TGTGCCAGCAGTTGGCCGGGACAGGGCCAGCAGTACTTC

clone_size: many
d_call: -
v_call: TRBV12-5
j_call: TRBJ2-3
cdr3_aa: CASGLTDTQYF
cdr3_nt: TGTGCTAGTGGTCTAACAGATACGCAGTATTTT

clone_size: many
d_call: -
v_call: TRBV2
j_call: TRBJ2-1
cdr3_aa: CASRANEQFF
cdr3_nt: TGTGCCAGCCGAGCCAATGAGCAGTTCTTC

clone_size: -
d_call: -
v_call: TRBV20-1
j_call: TRBJ1-5
cdr3_aa: CSAMEGRNQPQHF
cdr3_nt: TGCAGTGCCATGGAGGGTAGGAATCAGCCCCAGCATTTT

clone_size: -
d_call: TRBD2
v_call: TRBV3-1
j_call: TRBJ2-7
cdr3_aa: CASGPGLGFEQYF
cdr3_nt: TGTGCCAGCGGTCCGGGACTAGGATTCGAGCAGTACTTC

clone_size: -
d_call: -
v_call: TRBV2
j_call: TRBJ1-1
cdr3_aa: CASSPPFPDLNTEAFF
cdr3_nt: TGTGCCAGCAGCCCCCCGTTTCCAGATTTAAACACTGAAGCTTTCTTT

clone_size: many
d_call: TRBD2
v_call: TRBV12-3/TRBV12-4
j_call: TRBJ2-1
cdr3_aa: CASSLLAGSIGEQFF
cdr3_nt: TGTGCCAGCAGTCTCCTAGCGGGCTCGATAGGTGAGCAGTTCTTC

clone_size: many
d_call: -
v_call: TRBV20-1
j_call: TRBJ2-2
cdr3_aa: CSAYRDTGELFF
cdr3_nt: TGCAGTGCTTACAGGGACACCGGGGAGCTGTTTTTT

clone_size: -
d_call: TRBD1
v_call: TRBV6-2/TRBV6-3
j_call: TRBJ2-5
cdr3_aa: CASSNLDRGQETQYF
cdr3_nt: TGTGCCAGCAGTAACCTCGACAGGGGTCAAGAGACCCAGTACTTC

clone_size: -
d_call: -
v_call: TRBV12-3/TRBV12-4
j_call: TRBJ1-6
cdr3_aa: CASSSVLYNSPLHF
cdr3_nt: TGTGCCAGCAGTTCGGTACTGTATAATTCACCCCTCCACTTT

clone_size: many
d_call: TRBD2
v_call: TRBV6-2/TRBV6-3
j_call: TRBJ2-1
cdr3_aa: CASSYMVAGAQEQFF
cdr3_nt: TGTGCCAGCAGTTACATGGTAGCGGGAGCCCAGGAGCAGTTCTTC

clone_size: -
d_call: TRBD2
v_call: TRBV6-5
j_call: TRBJ2-2
cdr3_aa: CASSRTSGSGELFF
cdr3_nt: TGTGCCAGCAGTAGGACTAGCGGGAGCGGGGAGCTGTTTTTT

clone_size: -
d_call: -
v_call: TRBV9
j_call: TRBJ2-1
cdr3_aa: CASSSAREQFF
cdr3_nt: TGTGCCAGCAGCTCAGCCCGTGAGCAGTTCTTC

clone_size: few
d_call: -
v_call: TRBV6-2/TRBV6-3
j_call: TRBJ2-1
cdr3_aa: CQAGSYNEQFF
cdr3_nt: TGCCAGGCGGGATCCTACAATGAGCAGTTCTTC

clone_size: many
d_call: -
v_call: TRBV28
j_call: TRBJ2-3
cdr3_aa: CASSPGSSEGDTQYF
cdr3_nt: TGTGCCAGCAGCCCAGGGAGTTCGGAGGGAGATACGCAGTATTTT

clone_size: few
d_call: -
v_call: TRBV6-2/TRBV6-3
j_call: TRBJ2-1
cdr3_aa: CASSYPKTGYLYNEQFF
cdr3_nt: TGTGCCAGCAGTTACCCCAAAACAGGGTATCTCTACAATGAGCAGTTCTTC

clone_size: -
d_call: -
v_call: TRBV20-1
j_call: TRBJ1-1
cdr3_aa: CSARRMGTEAFF
cdr3_nt: TGCAGTGCTAGACGAATGGGGACTGAAGCTTTCTTT

clone_size: many
d_call: TRBD1
v_call: TRBV28
j_call: TRBJ1-2
cdr3_aa: CASRGGGEVYGYTF
cdr3_nt: TGTGCCAGCAGAGGGGGCGGAGAAGTCTATGGCTACACCTTC

clone_size: many
d_call: -
v_call: TRBV14
j_call: TRBJ2-1
cdr3_aa: CASSPVGSNEQFF
cdr3_nt: TGTGCCAGCAGCCCAGTCGGCAGCAATGAGCAGTTCTTC

clone_size: many
d_call: -
v_call: TRBV6-2/TRBV6-3
j_call: TRBJ1-2
cdr3_aa: CASREVGGYTF
cdr3_nt: TGTGCCAGCAGAGAGGTGGGTGGCTACACCTTC

clone_size: many
d_call: TRBD1
v_call: TRBV5-1
j_call: TRBJ1-1
cdr3_aa: CASRPPYRGRVNTEAFF
cdr3_nt: TGCGCCAGCAGACCCCCTTACAGGGGTCGGGTGAACACTGAAGCTTTCTTT

clone_size: -
d_call: TRBD1
v_call: TRBV6-1
j_call: TRBJ1-3
cdr3_aa: CASSRTGDGDTIYF
cdr3_nt: TGTGCCAGCAGCCGGACAGGGGACGGAGACACCATATATTTT

clone_size: many
d_call: -
v_call: TRBV7-9
j_call: TRBJ1-2
cdr3_aa: CASSPAGAYGYTF
cdr3_nt: TGTGCCAGCAGCCCGGCAGGCGCTTATGGCTACACCTTC

clone_size: -
d_call: TRBD2
v_call: TRBV7-9
j_call: TRBJ2-5
cdr3_aa: CASSSPSGRWETQYF
cdr3_nt: TGTGCCAGCAGCTCTCCTAGCGGGAGGTGGGAGACCCAGTACTTC

clone_size: -
d_call: TRBD2
v_call: TRBV9
j_call: TRBJ2-3
cdr3_aa: CASSSRLAGSDTQYF
cdr3_nt: TGTGCCAGCAGCTCCAGACTAGCGGGATCAGATACGCAGTATTTT